This TCR beta chain is drawn from a study of cytomegalovirus exposure and HLA in healthy donors. Study-wide results and caveats: In vitro checks showed that three CMV-associated chains really do target CMV antigens. What was likely a sequencing artifact was a cluster of highly shared sequence variants. Productive status was seen about 90% or about 30% of the time for most TCR beta V segments in an earlier analysis.

As concerns this clone: Its antigen is not identified.

13 Jbeta primers and 60 Vbeta primers were used for the PCR. Data came from immunoSEQ multiplex PCR; TCRdb stores just in-frame clones and leaves some out. The table shows around 140,000 clones, with around 75% occurring only once. Trimming cost V 6 bases and J 1 base, with 18 bases left between them. CDR1 is SGHAT, CDR2 FQNNGV, per germline. The CDR3 has 16 residues. Sequenced: PBMCs. The chain has TRBV11-2 and TRBJ1-1; tentatively, D is TRBD1 (6 bases). This TCR derives from a woman aged 25 to 39 in good health and CMV-seronegative. CDR3 loop: CASSKPKGETNTEAFF. The CDR3 nucleotides read TGTGCCAGCAGTAAGCCAAAGGGGGAGACGAACACTGAAGCTTTCTTT.